The TCR beta chain under discussion was sequenced for a study of T cells in Graves' hyperthyroidism and ophthalmopathy. Study results and caveats: Blood also showed most of the thyroid clonotypes that were expanded above 0.001.

On this clonotype itself: Its antigen is unidentified.

V was pared by 6 bases and J by 6 bases, with 18 bases between. This CDR3 is 14 amino acids long. Each diagnosis drew on symptoms, thyroxine, TRAb, thyroid ultrasound and orbital computed tomography findings. From 9 to 10 ml of fresh peripheral blood, PBMCs were isolated. RNA transcripts were the template for amplifying TCR beta CDR3 regions. The HTBI primer set served for first-round RT-PCR of the TCR CDR3. TCRdb redid the calling of the multiplex PCR reads with MiXCR, one entry per CDR3 protein. Of around 600,000 distinct CDR3 sequences listed, around 14% are singletons. Sequences were obtained from blood. The receptor comes from a woman between 18 and 30 years old with Graves' ophthalmopathy. The chain employs TRBV12-3 or TRBV12-4 and TRBJ2-7; D may be TRBD2 (6 bases). The CDR3 reads CASRNGGTAGEQYF. The DNA for the CDR3 is TGTGCCAGCAGAAATGGCGGGACGGCGGGCGAGCAGTACTTC.